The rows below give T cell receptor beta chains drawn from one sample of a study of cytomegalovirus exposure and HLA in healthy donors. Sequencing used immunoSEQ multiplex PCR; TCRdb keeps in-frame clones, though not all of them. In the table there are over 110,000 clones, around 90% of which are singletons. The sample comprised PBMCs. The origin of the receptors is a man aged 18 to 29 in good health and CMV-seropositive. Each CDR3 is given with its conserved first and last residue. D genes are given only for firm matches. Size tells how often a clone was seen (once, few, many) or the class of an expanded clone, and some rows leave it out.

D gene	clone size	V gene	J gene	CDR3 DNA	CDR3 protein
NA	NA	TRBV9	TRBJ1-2	TGTGCCAGCAGCTCCGCGGAGGACTTCCCTAACTATGGCTACACCTTC	CASSSAEDFPNYGYTF
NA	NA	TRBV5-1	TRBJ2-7	TGCGCCAGCAGCTTTGACATGGGTTACGAGCAGTACTTC	CASSFDMGYEQYF
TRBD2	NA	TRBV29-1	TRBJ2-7	TGCAGCGTCATGGGACTAGCGGGAGTCGGCGAGCAGTACTTC	CSVMGLAGVGEQYF
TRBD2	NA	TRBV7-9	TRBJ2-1	TGTGCCAGCAGCGCCCGACTAGCGGGAGTTTATGTCTTC	CASSARLAGVYVF
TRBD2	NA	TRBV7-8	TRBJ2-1	TGTGCCAGCAGCTTAGGCGGGGGGACTACGATTCTCAATGAGCAGTTCTTC	CASSLGGGTTILNEQFF
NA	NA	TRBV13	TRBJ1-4	TGTGCCAGCAGCCAAGGGGGACGTGCTGAAAAACTGTTTTTT	CASSQGGRAEKLFF
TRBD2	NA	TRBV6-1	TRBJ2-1	TGTGCCAGCAGTGAAGGACTAGCGGGATTCGATGAGCAGTTCTTC	CASSEGLAGFDEQFF
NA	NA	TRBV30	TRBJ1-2	TGTGCCTGGAGGCAACATCATGGCTACACCTTC	CAWRQHHGYTF
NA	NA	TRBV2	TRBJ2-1	TGTGCCAGCAGTGAAAACGGTCCGGAGTTCTTC	CASSENGPEFF
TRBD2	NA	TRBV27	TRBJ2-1	TGTGCCAGCAGATACGGGACTAGGAACAATGAGCAGTTCTTC	CASRYGTRNNEQFF
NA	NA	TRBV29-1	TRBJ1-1	TGCAGCGTTGGCTCAGGCGATGAAGCTTTCTTT	CSVGSGDEAFF
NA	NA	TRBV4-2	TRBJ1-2	TGTGCCAGCAGCCAAGATAGGGGACAAAGGAGGTTCTTC	CASSQDRGQRRFF
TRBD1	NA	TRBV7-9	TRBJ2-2	TGTGCCAGCAGAGGACAGGCTGTAGCCGGGGAGCTGTTTTTT	CASRGQAVAGELFF
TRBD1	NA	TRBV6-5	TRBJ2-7	TGTGCCAGCAGTTACTGGGGGACAGGGGGCCACGAGCAGTACTTC	CASSYWGTGGHEQYF
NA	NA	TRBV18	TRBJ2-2	TGTGCCAGCTCACCACTTGTGAGCTTACGGGAGCTGTTTTTT	CASSPLVSLRELFF
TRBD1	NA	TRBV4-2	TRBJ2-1	TGTGCCAGCAGCCAAGATTATGGGACAGGGGGCTGGAATGAGCAGTTCTTC	CASSQDYGTGGWNEQFF
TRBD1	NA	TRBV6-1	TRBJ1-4	TGTGCCAGCAGTAGACAGGGGAGGGATGAAAAACTGTTTTTT	CASSRQGRDEKLFF
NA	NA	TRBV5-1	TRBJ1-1	TGCGCCAGCAGCTTCCAGGCGAACACTGAAGCTTTCTTT	CASSFQANTEAFF
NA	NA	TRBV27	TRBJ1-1	TGTGCCAGCAGCACAGGGAACACTGAAGCTTTCTTT	CASSTGNTEAFF
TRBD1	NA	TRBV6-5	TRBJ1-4	TGTGCCAGCAGTTTGAGGACAGGGGATGAAAAACTGTTTTTT	CASSLRTGDEKLFF
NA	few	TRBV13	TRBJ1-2	TGTGCCAGCAGCTTAGGACTTTTTGGCTACACCTTC	CASSLGLFGYTF
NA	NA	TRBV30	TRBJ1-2	TGTGCCTGGAGCGCAGGGGCTGGATATGGCTACACCTTC	CAWSAGAGYGYTF
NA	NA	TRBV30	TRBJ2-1	TGTGCCTGGAGTGTGAGCTGGGAGCAGTTCTTC	CAWSVSWEQFF
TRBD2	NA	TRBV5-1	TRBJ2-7	TGCGCCAGCAGCACTGGAGCGGGAGACCTCTACGAGCAGTACTTC	CASSTGAGDLYEQYF
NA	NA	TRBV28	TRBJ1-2	TGTGCCAGCAGTTCACCCGGGACATTCAGTGGCTACACCTTC	CASSSPGTFSGYTF
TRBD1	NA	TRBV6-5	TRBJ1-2	TGTGCCAGCGCGTTAGACAGGGCTAACTATGGCTACACCTTC	CASALDRANYGYTF
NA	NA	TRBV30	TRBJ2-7	TGTGCCTGGCAGGGGTCACCCTACGAGCAGTACTTC	CAWQGSPYEQYF
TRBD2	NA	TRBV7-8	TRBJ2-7	TGTGCCAGCAGCTTTAGCGGGATAGCCGGCGAGCAGTACTTC	CASSFSGIAGEQYF
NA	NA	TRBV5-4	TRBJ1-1	TGTGCCAGCAGCTTGTATTTCGGAGGGAGAGCTGGAGCTTTCTTT	CASSLYFGGRAGAFF
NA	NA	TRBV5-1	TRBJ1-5	TGCGCCAGCAGCTTGGGGACCGCCGGGCAGGGCGAACCCCAGCATTTT	CASSLGTAGQGEPQHF
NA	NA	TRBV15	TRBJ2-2	TGTGCCACCAAAGGAGGGGGCGTAACACCGGGGGAGCTGTTTTTT	CATKGGGVTPGELFF